The source of this T cell receptor beta chain is a study of control samples from healthy donors and cancer patients. This CDR3 spans 16 amino acids. Trimming removed 0 bases at V and 7 bases at J, with 16 bases between. CDR1 MGHRA and CDR2 YSYEKL come from the germline V gene. Using immunoSEQ multiplex PCR, the repertoire was profiled, and TCRdb retains in-frame clones only, with some absent. The sample has 85,000 to 100,000 clones; just over 90% are singletons. This chain connects TRBV4-1 to TRBJ1-5; maybe TRBD1 (6 bases). The clonotype was recovered from a man aged 18 to 30 in good health. Sequencing was performed on blood. The CDR3 bases are TGCGCCAGCAGCCAAGACGGACAGCCCTTCGGGCAGCCCCAGCATTTT. Translating gives CASSQDGQPFGQPQHF.